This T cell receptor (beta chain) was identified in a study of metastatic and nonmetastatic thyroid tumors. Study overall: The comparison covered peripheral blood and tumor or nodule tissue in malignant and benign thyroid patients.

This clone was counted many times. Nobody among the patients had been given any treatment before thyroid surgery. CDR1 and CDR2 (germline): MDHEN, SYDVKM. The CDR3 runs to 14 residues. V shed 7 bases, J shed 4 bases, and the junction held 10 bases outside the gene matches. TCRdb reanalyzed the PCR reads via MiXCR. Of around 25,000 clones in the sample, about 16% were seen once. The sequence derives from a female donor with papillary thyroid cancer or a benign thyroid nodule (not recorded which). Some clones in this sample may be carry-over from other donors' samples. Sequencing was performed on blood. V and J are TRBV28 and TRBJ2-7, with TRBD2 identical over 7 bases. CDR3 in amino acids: CASNPSSGGYEQYF. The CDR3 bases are TGTGCCAGCAACCCCTCTAGCGGTGGGTACGAGCAGTACTTC.